The 21 T cell receptor beta chains in this list originate from one sample, sequenced in a study of CD8 T cells in Susac syndrome (dated by TCRdb to between 2018 and 2021). Library prep was done by the immunoSEQ multiplex PCR assay. RNA was extracted using the RNeasy kit, and roughly 0.45 to 1 microgram was reverse transcribed with random hexamers. The raw public reads went through TCRdb reprocessing: fastp at Q25, MiXCR clone calling, in-frame beta chains kept. Rows are combined by CDR3 protein, so each entry shows the most common genes and DNA. In this sample the table shows about 240,000 distinct CDR3 sequences, 90% to 97% of which occur a single time. The ten largest clones add up to approximately 0.094% of the sample. Sequencing input: CD4+ T cells from PBMCs. The receptors were sampled from a human donor with Susac syndrome.

The chain is built from TRBV28 and TRBJ1-4, with D uncertain. CDR1 and CDR2 from the germline V gene are MDHEN and SYDVKM. Trimming shortened V by 3 bases and J by 8 bases, and 13 bases separated the two germline ends. The CDR3 covers 14 residues. The CDR3 DNA sequence: TGTGCCAGCAGTTTCCGGATAAGGGAAGAAAAACTGTTTTTT. Translating gives CASSFRIREEKLFF.

This clonotype appeared once. The gene calls are TRBV18 and TRBJ1-1, with D uncertain. Trimming pared 0 bases from V and 6 bases from J, leaving 8 bases between. The length of the CDR3 is 13 residues. Germline loops: CDR1 KGHSH, CDR2 LQKENI. For the CDR3, the DNA is TGTGCCAGCTCACCACCCGGGCAGTCTGAAGCTTTCTTT. Its translation is CASSPPGQSEAFF. The full variable domain, with the rest looked up from reference TRBV18 and TRBJ1-1, is NAGVMQNPRHLVRRRGQEARLRCSPMKGHSHVYWYRQLPEEGLKFMVYLQKENIIDESGMPKERFSAEFPKEGPSILRIQQVVRGDSAAYFCASSPPGQSEAFFGQGTRLTVV.

This chain uses TRBV2 with TRBJ2-2; D remains unclear. CDR1 and CDR2 (germline): SNHLY, FYNNEI. The CDR3 sequence is 16 residues long. With 7 bases removed from V and 2 bases from J, the gap between germline ends came to 17 bases. CDR3 DNA: TGTGCCAGCAACCTTGGGCCAGTATCTAACACCGGGGAGCTGTTTTTT. Amino acids: CASNLGPVSNTGELFF.

This clonotype was picked up one time. This chain uses TRBV4-1 with TRBJ2-6; D ambiguous. The CDR3 is 19 residues long. Trimming cost V 1 base and J 0 bases, with 16 bases left between them. Germline V gene data show CDR1 as MGHRA and CDR2 as YSYEKL. This chain's CDR3 is CASSQALLGLNSGANVLTF. In DNA form, the CDR3 reads TGCGCCAGCAGCCAAGCCTTATTAGGGCTCAACTCTGGGGCCAACGTCCTGACTTTC.

The gene calls are TRBV30 and TRBJ2-1, with TRBD2 matching 7 bases. The V gene's germline CDR1 is GTSNPN and CDR2 SVGIG (reference sequence). V was pared by 0 bases and J by 7 bases, with 6 bases of the junction left unmatched. CDR3 length: 14 residues. This CDR3 is CAWSVWPAGNEQFF. In DNA, the CDR3 is TGTGCCTGGAGTGTTTGGCCAGCGGGGAATGAGCAGTTCTTC.

The chain couples TRBV29-1 to TRBJ1-2, with 8 bases lining up with TRBD1. Trimming removed 1 base from V and 5 bases from J; junction bases left unmatched: 6. The CDR3 covers 14 residues. In germline, CDR1 is SQVTM, CDR2 ANQGSEA. The chain's CDR3 is CSVEVGTGVYGYTF. DNA for the CDR3: TGCAGCGTTGAAGTGGGGACAGGAGTTTATGGCTACACCTTC.

Remarks on this clonotype: One junction end does not reproduce the germline sequence, and a read error may be involved. The chain combines TRBV12-5 with TRBJ1-2, with D perhaps matching TRBD1 (5 bases). The germline V gene encodes CDR1 LGHNT and CDR2 FRNRAP. The CDR3 has 15 residues. CDR3 nucleotide sequence: TGTGCTAGTGTTTTGGTCCCGCCGGGGGACTATGGCTACACCTTC. The encoded protein is CASVLVPPGDYGYTF. The whole variable domain, filled in from reference TRBV12-5 and TRBJ1-2, reads DARVTQTPRHKVTEMGQEVTMRCQPILGHNTVFWYRQTMMQGLELLAYFRNRAPLDDSGMPKDRFSAEMPDATLATLKIQPSEPRDSAVYFCASVLVPPGDYGYTFGSGTRLTVV.

This chain joins TRBV12-3 or TRBV12-4 and TRBJ1-2; 9 bases agree with TRBD1. The trim removed 5 bases at V and 4 bases at J, leaving 5 bases unmatched. The CDR3 totals 14 residues. The chain's CDR3 is CASSPTGGSYGYTF. In nucleotides, the CDR3 is TGTGCCAGCAGTCCGACAGGGGGTTCCTATGGCTACACCTTC.

V and J are TRBV2 and TRBJ2-3; 8 bases align to TRBD2. With V trimmed by 7 bases and J by 1 base, 10 bases remained unmatched. This CDR3 comprises 16 residues. Per the germline V gene, CDR1 is SNHLY and CDR2 is FYNNEI. The chain's CDR3 is CASTSTREVGTDTQYF. The CDR3 region has the DNA TGTGCCAGCACCTCTACGCGGGAGGTTGGCACAGATACGCAGTATTTT. The complete variable domain, with remaining parts taken from reference TRBV2 and TRBJ2-3, reads EPEVTQTPSHQVTQMGQEVILRCVPISNHLYFYWYRQILGQKVEFLVSFYNNEISEKSEIFDDQFSVERPDGSNFTLKIRSTKLEDSAMYFCASTSTREVGTDTQYFGPGTRLTVL.

CDR3 amino acids: CASSLAQGRNTIYF. The CDR3 coding sequence is TGTGCCAGCAGCTTAGCCCAGGGAAGAAACACCATATATTTT. This chain connects TRBV11-3 to TRBJ1-3, with a tentative D call TRBD1 (5 bases). The V gene lost 1 base and the J gene lost 5 bases, with 9 bases spanning the gap. The V gene's germline CDR1 is SGHNT and CDR2 YENEEA. This CDR3 is 14 amino acids long.

The gene calls are TRBV20-1 and TRBJ1-3, with D tentatively TRBD1 (5 bases). Germline loops: CDR1 DFQATT, CDR2 SNEGSKA (reference sequence). The length of the CDR3 is 14 residues. V was clipped by 6 bases and J by 0 bases, with 12 bases between them. CDR3 region: CSATTASSGNTIYF. The CDR3 nucleotides are TGCAGTGCAACGACAGCTTCCTCTGGAAACACCATATATTTT.

The genes are TRBV29-1 and TRBJ2-6, with D unclear. The germline gives CDR1 SQVTM, CDR2 ANQGSEA. The CDR3 has 15 residues. V lost 0 bases and J lost 0, with 6 bases in between. CDR3 sequence: CSVEEVGSGANVLTF. The CDR3 DNA reads TGCAGCGTTGAAGAGGTCGGCTCTGGGGCCAACGTCCTGACTTTC.

V usage is TRBV6-5 and J usage is TRBJ1-1, with D maybe TRBD1 (6 bases). This CDR3 contains 13 residues. V lost 5 bases to trimming and J lost 6 bases, with 13 bases between them. CDR1 MNHEY and CDR2 SVGAGI come from the germline V gene. The CDR3 protein is CASSTRGGPEAFF. In nucleotides, the CDR3 is TGTGCCAGCAGTACCAGGGGCGGCCCTGAAGCTTTCTTT.

The chain links TRBV5-1 to TRBJ2-3, with D maybe TRBD2 (5 bases). The ends were cut back, 0 bases at V and 3 bases at J, with 11 bases in the middle. The CDR3 runs 15 residues. Looked up from germline, CDR1 is SGHRS and CDR2 is YFSETQ. The CDR3 sequence is CASSLGGGWTDTQYF. The CDR3 nucleotides are TGCGCCAGCAGCTTGGGCGGCGGGTGGACAGATACGCAGTATTTT.

The chain employs TRBV15 and TRBJ2-6; unclear D gene. The length of the CDR3 is 19 residues. Trimming removed 0 bases from V and 0 bases from J, with 15 bases in between. Germline assignment: CDR1 LNHNV and CDR2 YYDKDF (reference sequence). The CDR3 DNA sequence: TGTGCCACCAGCAGAGAAGTGTCACCACACAGCTCTGGGGCCAACGTCCTGACTTTC. Amino acid sequence: CATSREVSPHSSGANVLTF.

The chain uses TRBV30 and TRBJ2-6; 12 nucleotides align to TRBD1. CDR3 length equals 13 residues. Germline V gene sequence: CDR1 GTSNPN, CDR2 SVGIG (reference sequence). The V segment lost 8 bases and the J segment 12 bases; nucleotides outside the gene matches: 8. CDR3 nucleotide sequence: TGTGCCAGGGACAGGGGGCCGCGGGGCGTCCTGACTTTC. Translation gives CARDRGPRGVLTF.

V gene TRBV20-1 combines with J gene TRBJ2-3; perhaps TRBD2 as D (5 bases). The V gene lost 0 bases and the J gene lost 0 bases, with 10 bases spanning the gap. The CDR3 runs to 15 residues. Germline loops: CDR1 DFQATT, CDR2 SNEGSKA (reference sequence). In DNA form, the CDR3 reads TGCAGTGCTAGAGATTGGCGGGCTAGCACAGATACGCAGTATTTT. Translation gives CSARDWRASTDTQYF.

The CDR3 spells CASSIDRGTEAFF. The CDR3 DNA follows: TGTGCCAGTAGCATTGACAGGGGCACTGAAGCTTTCTTT. The V gene is TRBV19, the J gene TRBJ1-1, with 8 bases matching TRBD1. The length of the CDR3 is 13 residues. Trimming at V came to 6 bases and at J to 4 bases, leaving 4 bases not matched to a gene. The germline V gene has CDR1 LNHDA and CDR2 SQIVND (reference sequence).

The genes are TRBV9 and TRBJ1-2; tentatively, D is TRBD1 (5 bases). This CDR3 contains 13 residues. Trimming took off 2 bases at V and 4 bases at J, with 9 bases between the two ends. Germline V gives CDR1 SGDLS, CDR2 YYNGEE. CDR3 in DNA: TGTGCCAGCAGCGTGTACGGGGGCTATGGCTACACCTTC. Protein sequence: CASSVYGGYGYTF.

The V and J genes are TRBV11-1 and TRBJ2-1; TRBD1 aligns across 8 bases. Germline assignment: CDR1 SGHAT and CDR2 FQDESV (reference sequence). The CDR3 covers 20 residues. V was pared by 5 bases and J by 10 bases, with 28 bases of the junction left unmatched. The DNA of the CDR3 is TGTGCCAGCAGCAATCTCGGGACAGGTCATAGTGGGGGTATGCTAGTAGAGCAGTTCTTC. This encodes CASSNLGTGHSGGMLVEQFF.

This chain joins TRBV29-1 and TRBJ1-5; D might be TRBD1 (6 bases). Germline V CDR1 and CDR2: SQVTM, ANQGSEA. This CDR3 is built from 13 residues. V lost 5 bases and J lost 4, with 12 bases in between. The CDR3, as DNA: TGCAGCGTTATGGACAGCGGGAATCAGCCCCAGCATTTT. This translates into CSVMDSGNQPQHF.